A selection of T cell receptor beta chains follows, all from one sample in a study of blood T cell repertoires in COVID-19. TCRdb's copy holds only in-frame clones and misses some; the assay was immunoSEQ multiplex PCR. In the table there are under 350,000 clones, 70% to 90% of which are singletons. Specimen: peripheral blood. The receptors come from a woman aged 70-85 years with acute or convalescent COVID-19. The CDR3 runs from the conserved cysteine through the conserved F or W. Each record gives: clone size, D gene, J gene, V gene, CDR3 protein, CDR3 DNA. The D gene is left open where the match is weak. Only some rows state a clone size, as once, few, many or a class for expanded clones.

clone size: -; D gene: -; J gene: TRBJ1-5; V gene: TRBV19; CDR3 protein: CASSAPRGGSNQPQHF; CDR3 DNA: TGTGCCAGTAGTGCCCCTAGGGGGGGTAGCAATCAGCCCCAGCATTTT
clone size: -; D gene: -; J gene: TRBJ1-1; V gene: TRBV5-1; CDR3 protein: CASSLGQDVEAFF; CDR3 DNA: TGCGCCAGCAGCTTGGGACAGGACGTCGAAGCTTTCTTT
clone size: -; D gene: TRBD2; J gene: TRBJ2-1; V gene: TRBV5-1; CDR3 protein: CASSAKGRGAGYEQFF; CDR3 DNA: TGCGCCAGCAGCGCCAAAGGGCGGGGGGCCGGGTATGAGCAGTTCTTC
clone size: -; D gene: TRBD1; J gene: TRBJ1-4; V gene: TRBV18; CDR3 protein: CASSPGQPATNEKLFF; CDR3 DNA: TGTGCCAGCTCCCCGGGACAGCCAGCAACTAATGAAAAACTGTTTTTT
clone size: -; D gene: TRBD1; J gene: TRBJ1-6; V gene: TRBV2; CDR3 protein: CASSDRTGMNSPLHF; CDR3 DNA: TGTGCCAGCAGTGATAGGACAGGGATGAATTCACCCCTCCACTTT
clone size: -; D gene: -; J gene: TRBJ2-3; V gene: TRBV7-2; CDR3 protein: CASSPTSGTFDTQYF; CDR3 DNA: TGTGCCAGCAGCCCGACCTCCGGGACTTTTGATACGCAGTATTTT
clone size: -; D gene: -; J gene: TRBJ1-1; V gene: TRBV27; CDR3 protein: CASRSTAMNTEAFF; CDR3 DNA: TGTGCCAGCCGCTCGACAGCCATGAACACTGAAGCTTTCTTT
clone size: -; D gene: -; J gene: TRBJ1-2; V gene: TRBV6-5; CDR3 protein: CASSSSYGYTF; CDR3 DNA: TGTGCCAGCAGTTCTAGCTATGGCTACACCTTC
clone size: -; D gene: -; J gene: TRBJ2-7; V gene: TRBV5-6; CDR3 protein: CASSLRPSASSYEQYF; CDR3 DNA: TGTGCCAGCAGCCTTCGACCCAGCGCCAGCTCCTACGAGCAGTACTTC
clone size: -; D gene: -; J gene: TRBJ1-1; V gene: TRBV19; CDR3 protein: CASSYSLKDTEAFF; CDR3 DNA: TGTGCCAGTTCTTACAGTTTAAAGGACACTGAAGCTTTCTTT
clone size: few; D gene: TRBD1; J gene: TRBJ1-2; V gene: TRBV6-1; CDR3 protein: CASSEAGTVGYTF; CDR3 DNA: TGTGCCAGCAGTGAAGCGGGGACAGTCGGCTACACCTTC
clone size: -; D gene: TRBD1; J gene: TRBJ2-2; V gene: TRBV7-8; CDR3 protein: CASSSLRGTWTGANTGELFF; CDR3 DNA: TGTGCCAGCAGCTCCCTAAGGGGAACCTGGACAGGCGCGAACACCGGGGAGCTGTTTTTT
clone size: -; D gene: -; J gene: TRBJ1-4; V gene: TRBV4-2; CDR3 protein: CASSQDPGEDEKLFF; CDR3 DNA: TGTGCCAGCAGCCAAGATCCGGGTGAGGATGAAAAACTGTTTTTT
clone size: -; D gene: TRBD1; J gene: TRBJ1-2; V gene: TRBV9; CDR3 protein: CASSAGLQGRGNYGYTF; CDR3 DNA: TGTGCCAGCAGCGCAGGCTTACAGGGGCGAGGGAACTATGGCTACACCTTC
clone size: -; D gene: -; J gene: TRBJ1-2; V gene: TRBV4-1; CDR3 protein: CASSQVGAKYGYTF; CDR3 DNA: TGCGCCAGCAGCCAAGTGGGGGCTAAGTATGGCTACACCTTC
clone size: -; D gene: -; J gene: TRBJ1-1; V gene: TRBV6-5; CDR3 protein: CASSFSPGGDTEAFF; CDR3 DNA: TGTGCCAGCAGTTTCTCCCCGGGGGGGGACACTGAAGCTTTCTTT
clone size: -; D gene: -; J gene: TRBJ1-5; V gene: TRBV28; CDR3 protein: CASSVINQPQHF; CDR3 DNA: TGTGCCAGCAGTGTAATCAATCAGCCCCAGCATTTT
clone size: -; D gene: -; J gene: TRBJ1-1; V gene: TRBV15; CDR3 protein: CATRDGQRFNTEAFF; CDR3 DNA: TGTGCCACCAGGGATGGACAGAGGTTTAACACTGAAGCTTTCTTT
clone size: -; D gene: -; J gene: TRBJ1-2; V gene: TRBV15; CDR3 protein: CATSFRADNYGYTF; CDR3 DNA: TGTGCCACCAGCTTCAGGGCTGATAACTATGGCTACACCTTC
clone size: -; D gene: -; J gene: TRBJ2-1; V gene: TRBV20-1; CDR3 protein: CSAGGQMNEQFF; CDR3 DNA: TGCAGTGCTGGTGGGCAAATGAATGAGCAGTTCTTC
clone size: -; D gene: TRBD1; J gene: TRBJ1-2; V gene: TRBV6-6; CDR3 protein: CASSTTDRVDGYTF; CDR3 DNA: TGTGCCAGCAGCACTACCGACAGGGTGGATGGCTACACCTTC
clone size: -; D gene: TRBD1; J gene: TRBJ1-2; V gene: TRBV6-1; CDR3 protein: CASSEARGLVYGYTF; CDR3 DNA: TGTGCCAGCAGTGAAGCTAGGGGGCTTGTCTATGGCTACACCTTC
clone size: -; D gene: -; J gene: TRBJ1-1; V gene: TRBV12-3/TRBV12-4; CDR3 protein: CASSFQGEAFF; CDR3 DNA: TGTGCCAGCAGTTTTCAGGGTGAAGCTTTCTTT
clone size: -; D gene: -; J gene: TRBJ1-2; V gene: TRBV18; CDR3 protein: CASSPPTPQGSYGYTF; CDR3 DNA: TGTGCCAGCTCACCACCGACACCCCAGGGGTCATATGGCTACACCTTC
clone size: -; D gene: -; J gene: TRBJ1-3; V gene: TRBV12-3/TRBV12-4; CDR3 protein: CASSQVGNTIYF; CDR3 DNA: TGTGCCAGCAGTCAGGTTGGAAACACCATATATTTT
clone size: few; D gene: -; J gene: TRBJ2-2; V gene: TRBV3-1/TRBV3-2; CDR3 protein: CASTNARLPNTGELFF; CDR3 DNA: TGTGCCAGCACCAATGCCAGGCTACCGAACACCGGGGAGCTGTTTTTT
clone size: -; D gene: -; J gene: TRBJ2-5; V gene: TRBV5-4; CDR3 protein: CASSSRRPGGETQYF; CDR3 DNA: TGTGCCAGCAGCTCCCGGCGACCTGGAGGGGAGACCCAGTACTTC
clone size: once; D gene: -; J gene: TRBJ2-7; V gene: TRBV18; CDR3 protein: CASSPSRPAEQYF; CDR3 DNA: TGTGCCAGCTCACCCTCGAGGCCGGCCGAGCAGTACTTC
clone size: -; D gene: -; J gene: TRBJ1-4; V gene: TRBV7-8; CDR3 protein: CASSLAGGKLFF; CDR3 DNA: TGTGCCAGCAGCCTGGCCGGAGGAAAACTGTTTTTT
clone size: -; D gene: -; J gene: TRBJ2-7; V gene: TRBV20-1; CDR3 protein: CSGGDSYEQYF; CDR3 DNA: TGCAGTGGGGGGGATTCCTACGAGCAGTACTTC
clone size: -; D gene: -; J gene: TRBJ2-1; V gene: TRBV7-6; CDR3 protein: CASSLAVGTVPNEQFF; CDR3 DNA: TGTGCCAGCAGCTTAGCGGTTGGGACTGTTCCCAATGAGCAGTTCTTC
clone size: -; D gene: TRBD1; J gene: TRBJ2-2; V gene: TRBV30; CDR3 protein: CAWNRDRGLGELFF; CDR3 DNA: TGTGCCTGGAATAGGGACAGGGGGCTCGGGGAGCTGTTTTTT
clone size: few; D gene: -; J gene: TRBJ1-2; V gene: TRBV5-4; CDR3 protein: CASSRAGSGAYGYTF; CDR3 DNA: TGTGCCAGCAGCCGGGCCGGGAGCGGGGCCTATGGCTACACCTTC
clone size: -; D gene: -; J gene: TRBJ2-3; V gene: TRBV5-6; CDR3 protein: CASSLAVSTDTQYF; CDR3 DNA: TGTGCCAGCAGCTTGGCGGTCAGCACAGATACGCAGTATTTT
clone size: -; D gene: -; J gene: TRBJ2-3; V gene: TRBV3-1/TRBV3-2; CDR3 protein: CASSPSGTFFTDTQYF; CDR3 DNA: TGTGCCAGCAGCCCCTCCGGGACATTTTTCACAGATACGCAGTATTTT
clone size: -; D gene: -; J gene: TRBJ2-3; V gene: TRBV19; CDR3 protein: CASQDWRDTQYF; CDR3 DNA: TGTGCCAGCCAGGACTGGCGGGATACGCAGTATTTT
clone size: -; D gene: -; J gene: TRBJ2-5; V gene: TRBV5-1; CDR3 protein: CASSLDRQETQYF; CDR3 DNA: TGCGCCAGCAGCTTGGACAGACAAGAGACCCAGTACTTC
clone size: -; D gene: TRBD1; J gene: TRBJ2-7; V gene: TRBV6-4; CDR3 protein: CASSDQGQGFYEQYF; CDR3 DNA: TGTGCCAGCAGTGACCAGGGACAGGGGTTTTACGAGCAGTACTTC
clone size: -; D gene: -; J gene: TRBJ1-1; V gene: TRBV27; CDR3 protein: CASRGQKYEAFF; CDR3 DNA: TGTGCCAGCAGGGGGCAAAAATATGAAGCTTTCTTT
clone size: -; D gene: TRBD2; J gene: TRBJ2-3; V gene: TRBV5-1; CDR3 protein: CASSLLAGEDTQYF; CDR3 DNA: TGCGCCAGCAGCTTATTAGCGGGGGAAGATACGCAGTATTTT
clone size: -; D gene: -; J gene: TRBJ1-1; V gene: TRBV9; CDR3 protein: CASSATGTTEAFF; CDR3 DNA: TGTGCCAGCAGCGCGACCGGGACAACGGAAGCTTTCTTT
clone size: -; D gene: TRBD1; J gene: TRBJ1-6; V gene: TRBV7-9; CDR3 protein: CASRGGDRGSPLHF; CDR3 DNA: TGTGCCAGCAGGGGCGGGGACAGGGGTTCACCCCTCCACTTT
clone size: -; D gene: -; J gene: TRBJ2-1; V gene: TRBV7-9; CDR3 protein: CASSLLAGNEQFF; CDR3 DNA: TGTGCCAGCAGCTTACTAGCTGGGAATGAGCAGTTCTTC
clone size: -; D gene: -; J gene: TRBJ1-6; V gene: TRBV6-5; CDR3 protein: CATSSSYNSPLHF; CDR3 DNA: TGTGCGACCTCTAGCTCCTATAATTCACCCCTCCACTTT
clone size: once; D gene: -; J gene: TRBJ1-1; V gene: TRBV5-1; CDR3 protein: CARQRGRVADTEAFF; CDR3 DNA: TGCGCTCGGCAGCGGGGACGGGTAGCGGACACTGAAGCTTTCTTT